What follows are 17 T cell receptor beta chains derived from one specimen sequenced in a study of blood T cell repertoires in COVID-19. Generated by immunoSEQ multiplex PCR, the TCRdb table keeps only in-frame clones and is missing some. The sample lists about 130,000 clones, about 83% occurring once. Material: peripheral blood. The receptor set was obtained from a man aged 35 to 55 with active or convalescent COVID-19.

Note on this clone: Lacking the conserved final phenylalanine or tryptophan, this CDR3 likely reflects a read error. No DNA is shown, since the ends of the CDR3 on it are uncertain; the CDR3 is the one TCRdb lists. The gene calls are TRBV5-8 and TRBJ2-7; no check of the table's D call, TRBD2, against the DNA was made. Germline V gene sequence: CDR1 SGHTS, CDR2 YDEGEE. A total of 9 residues make up the CDR3, ends included. The CDR3: CASSLPGYI.

The chain employs TRBV6-5 and TRBJ1-4, with D perhaps TRBD1 (6 bases). Per the germline V gene, CDR1 is MNHEY and CDR2 is SVGAGI. This CDR3 is built from 15 residues. V was shortened by 8 bases and J by 0 bases, with 13 bases between the two germline ends. CDR3 bases: TGTGCCAGCGAGGGACACCTCGCAACTAATGAAAAACTGTTTTTT. Protein: CASEGHLATNEKLFF.

The chain has TRBV7-9 and TRBJ2-6, with unresolved D. Trimming cost V 1 base and J 12 bases, with 10 bases left between them. The V gene's germline CDR1 is SEHNR and CDR2 FQNEAQ (reference sequence). The CDR3 runs to 13 residues. CDR3 coding DNA: TGTGCCAGCAGCTTAGATGGGCCCGGCGTCCTGACTTTC. Residues: CASSLDGPGVLTF. Variable domain in full (rest from reference TRBV7-9 and TRBJ2-6): DTGVSQNPRHKITKRGQNVTFRCDPISEHNRLYWYRQTLGQGPEFLTYFQNEAQLEKSRLLSDRFSAERPKGSFSTLEIQRTEQGDSAMYLCASSLDGPGVLTFGAGSRLTVL.

The chain joins TRBV5-1 to TRBJ2-1; D not resolved. The CDR3 runs 13 residues. V was pared by 0 bases and J by 9 bases, with 10 bases between. CDR1 SGHRS and CDR2 YFSETQ come from the germline V gene. The CDR3 DNA sequence: TGCGCCAGCAGCTTGGGTCTAGTCAGTGAGCAGTTCTTC. Residues: CASSLGLVSEQFF.

V and J are TRBV5-1 and TRBJ2-7; D is possibly TRBD2 (6 bases). CDR3 length: 15 amino acids. V lost 4 bases and J 0 bases, leaving 14 bases between the germline ends. Germline V gene lookup returns CDR1 SGHRS and CDR2 YFSETQ. The CDR3, as DNA: TGCGCCAGCAGCCCCGGGGATAGCGGCTCCTACGAGCAGTACTTC. It translates to CASSPGDSGSYEQYF. The whole variable domain, remainder taken from reference TRBV5-1 and TRBJ2-7, is KAGVTQTPRYLIKTRGQQVTLSCSPISGHRSVSWYQQTPGQGLQFLFEYFSETQRNKGNFPGRFSGRQFSNSRSEMNVSTLELGDSALYLCASSPGDSGSYEQYFGPGTRLTVT.

The V and J genes are TRBV19 and TRBJ1-1, with 7 positions matching TRBD1. This CDR3 comprises 14 residues. Germline CDR1 LNHDA, CDR2 SQIVND (reference sequence). V was clipped by 6 bases and J by 4 bases; unmatched bases: 8. CDR3 nucleotides: TGTGCCAGTAGGAACGCCCACAGGGGCACTGAAGCTTTCTTT. It translates to CASRNAHRGTEAFF.

This chain uses TRBV11-2 with TRBJ1-6, with D perhaps matching TRBD1 (5 bases). The ends were cut back, 2 bases at V and 7 bases at J, with 15 bases in the middle. CDR3 size: 16 residues. Germline-derived CDR1 and CDR2 are SGHAT and FQNNGV. The CDR3 protein is CASSLPPQGLNSPLHF. DNA for the CDR3: TGTGCCAGCAGCTTACCCCCGCAGGGTTTGAATTCACCCCTCCACTTT.

The chain uses TRBV2 and TRBJ2-2; 13 nucleotides line up with TRBD2. CDR1 and CDR2 from the germline V gene are SNHLY and FYNNEI. Germline trimming cut 7 bases from V and 2 bases from J; bases unmatched to any gene: 16. The CDR3 spans 20 residues. The CDR3 sequence: CASKKEGLAGANLNTGELFF. CDR3 DNA sequence: TGTGCCAGCAAGAAGGAAGGACTAGCGGGGGCAAACTTAAACACCGGGGAGCTGTTTTTT.

The chain couples TRBV9 to TRBJ2-1, with D perhaps TRBD2 (5 bases). V was pared by 4 bases and J by 7 bases, with 15 bases between. The CDR3 is made up of 14 amino acids. Germline lookup yields CDR1 SGDLS and CDR2 YYNGEE. The chain's CDR3 is CASSQQLVLNEQFF. As DNA, the CDR3 is TGTGCCAGCAGCCAACAACTAGTTCTTAATGAGCAGTTCTTC. The variable domain in full, completed from reference TRBV9 and TRBJ2-1, reads DSGVTQTPKHLITATGQRVTLRCSPRSGDLSVYWYQQSLDQGLQFLIQYYNGEERAKGNILERFSAQQFPDLHSELNLSSLELGDSALYFCASSQQLVLNEQFFGPGTRLTVL.

The V and J genes are TRBV30 and TRBJ2-7; no reliable D call. The ends were cut back, 0 bases at V and 6 bases at J, with 12 bases in the middle. The V gene's germline CDR1 is GTSNPN and CDR2 SVGIG (reference sequence). This CDR3 region has 13 residues. In DNA, the CDR3 is TGTGCCTGGAGTGTCTGGAGATACGGCGAGCAGTACTTC. Its translation is CAWSVWRYGEQYF.

The chain uses TRBV6-5 and TRBJ2-3; no reliable D call. With 6 bases removed from V and 6 bases from J, the gap between germline ends came to 13 bases. Germline V gene lookup returns CDR1 MNHEY and CDR2 SVGAGI. This CDR3 comprises 13 residues. CDR3 in amino acids: CASRLSLVDTQYF. The CDR3 coding sequence is TGTGCCAGCAGACTTTCTTTGGTCGATACGCAGTATTTT.

The V gene is TRBV18, the J gene TRBJ1-2; D might be TRBD1 (6 bases). This CDR3 contains 13 residues. Trimming shortened V by 3 bases and J by 8 bases, and 13 bases separated the two germline ends. Per germline, CDR1 KGHSH and CDR2 LQKENI. The CDR3 is CASSPNRAGGYTF. The CDR3 DNA is TGTGCCAGCTCACCGAACAGGGCTGGGGGCTACACCTTC.

The chain combines TRBV7-3 with TRBJ2-1, with 10 bases aligning to TRBD2. After removal of 5 bases from V and 8 bases from J, the junction contained 3 bases not matched to a gene. CDR1 is SGHTA, CDR2 FQGTGA, per germline. The length of the CDR3 is 13 residues. The CDR3 DNA reads TGTGCCAGCAGCCTAGCGGGGGCCTATGAGCAGTTCTTC. Translated, it gives CASSLAGAYEQFF. Combining the CDR3 with reference TRBV7-3 and TRBJ2-1 gives the whole variable domain GAGVSQTPSNKVTEKGKYVELRCDPISGHTALYWYRQSLGQGPEFLIYFQGTGAADDSGLPNDRFFAVRPEGSVSTLKIQRTERGDSAVYLCASSLAGAYEQFFGPGTRLTVL.

This clone is a singleton in its sample. The chain has TRBV9 and TRBJ2-5; unclear D gene. The CDR3 totals 14 residues. Germline CDR1 and CDR2: SGDLS and YYNGEE. V lost 2 bases to trimming and J lost 2 bases, with 10 bases between them. The chain's CDR3 is CASSVTGLQETQYF. In DNA form, the CDR3 reads TGTGCCAGCAGCGTTACCGGGTTGCAAGAGACCCAGTACTTC. The entire variable domain, with the rest obtained from reference TRBV9 and TRBJ2-5, is as follows: DSGVTQTPKHLITATGQRVTLRCSPRSGDLSVYWYQQSLDQGLQFLIQYYNGEERAKGNILERFSAQQFPDLHSELNLSSLELGDSALYFCASSVTGLQETQYFGPGTRLLVL.

The V call is TRBV4-1, the J call TRBJ1-5; possibly TRBD1 for D (5 bases). From germline, CDR1 is MGHRA and CDR2 YSYEKL. The V end lost 6 bases, the J end lost 3 bases, and 12 bases lay between the germline ends. This CDR3 has 14 amino acids. CDR3 DNA: TGCGCCAGCAGACTGGACGGACACAATCAGCCCCAGCATTTT. It translates to CASRLDGHNQPQHF.

This chain connects TRBV5-1 to TRBJ1-2, with 8 bases fitting TRBD1. The CDR3 runs 15 residues. Losses at the gene ends were 5 bases for V and 3 bases for J; bases not matched to a gene: 9. Germline V gene data show CDR1 as SGHRS and CDR2 as YFSETQ. Here the CDR3 DNA reads TGCGCCAGCAGGACAACAGGGGGGATGGACTATGGCTACACCTTC. Amino acids: CASRTTGGMDYGYTF.

This rearrangement joins TRBV19 to TRBJ1-5; TRBD1 agrees at 9 bases. V shed 5 bases and J 11 bases; nucleotides not matched to a gene: 13. Germline-derived CDR1 and CDR2 are LNHDA and SQIVND (reference sequence). CDR3 length equals 15 residues. The CDR3 reads CASSPPGQGGSAQHF. In nucleotides, the CDR3 is TGTGCCAGTAGTCCCCCGGGACAGGGTGGGTCAGCCCAGCATTTT.